The T cell receptor (beta chain) under discussion was sequenced for a study of cytomegalovirus exposure and HLA in healthy donors. Findings and caveats of the study: Among TCR sequences, most were rare, though some public TCRs appeared in many donors.

CDR3 length: 17 amino acids. The V and J ends lost 4 bases and 9 bases, in that order; junction bases with no gene match: 15. Germline lookup yields CDR1 SGHNT and CDR2 YYREEE (reference sequence). As concerns this clone: Its target is unknown.

This PCR relied on a set of 60 Vbeta primers and 13 Jbeta primers. The table came from immunoSEQ multiplex PCR; TCRdb's copy has only in-frame clones and leaves some out. The data contain about 82,000 clones, 10% of them singletons. Sequencing was performed on PBMCs. This receptor was taken from a man between 60 and 75 years old in good health and CMV-seropositive. V is TRBV5-4 and J is TRBJ2-1; TRBD2 aligns across 11 bases. The CDR3 region has the DNA TGTGCCAGCAGCCCTGGACTAGCGGGTACCTCAACGGCTGAGCAGTTCTTC. This gives the protein CASSPGLAGTSTAEQFF.